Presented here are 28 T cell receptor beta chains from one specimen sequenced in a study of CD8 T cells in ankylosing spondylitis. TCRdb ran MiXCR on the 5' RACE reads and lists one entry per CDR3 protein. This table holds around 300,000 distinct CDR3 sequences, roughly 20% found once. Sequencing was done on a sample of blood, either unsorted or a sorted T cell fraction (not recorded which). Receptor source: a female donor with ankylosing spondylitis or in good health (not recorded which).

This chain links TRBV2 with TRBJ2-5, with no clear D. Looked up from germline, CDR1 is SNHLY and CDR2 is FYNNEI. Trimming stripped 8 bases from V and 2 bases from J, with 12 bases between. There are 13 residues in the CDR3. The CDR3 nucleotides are TGTGCCAGCTCGGGTGGGCCGCAAGAGACCCAGTACTTC. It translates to CASSGGPQETQYF.

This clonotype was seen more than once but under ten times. The CDR3 DNA follows: TGTGCCAGCAGCTTACAAGGGAGCTACAATGAGCAGTTCTTC. It specifies CASSLQGSYNEQFF. V usage is TRBV7-6 and J usage is TRBJ2-1; tentatively, D is TRBD2 (5 bases). Germline CDR1 SGHVS, CDR2 FNYEAQ. This CDR3 comprises 14 residues. Trimming pared 2 bases from V and 3 bases from J, leaving 8 bases between.

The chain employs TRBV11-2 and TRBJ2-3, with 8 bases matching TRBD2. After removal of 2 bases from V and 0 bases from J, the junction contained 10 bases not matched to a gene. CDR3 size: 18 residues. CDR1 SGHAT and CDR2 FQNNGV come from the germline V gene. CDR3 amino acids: CASSLSFLAGRSTDTQYF. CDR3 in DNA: TGTGCCAGCAGCTTAAGTTTCCTAGCGGGTCGTAGCACAGATACGCAGTATTTT.

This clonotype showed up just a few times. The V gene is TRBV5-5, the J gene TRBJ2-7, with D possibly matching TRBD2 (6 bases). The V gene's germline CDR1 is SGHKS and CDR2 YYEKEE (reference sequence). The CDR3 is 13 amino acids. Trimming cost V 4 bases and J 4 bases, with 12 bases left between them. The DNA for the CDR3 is TGTGCCAGCAGCCCCACGGGGGATTACGAGCAGTACTTC. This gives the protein CASSPTGDYEQYF. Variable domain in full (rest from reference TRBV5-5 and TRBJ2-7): DAGVTQSPTHLIKTRGQQVTLRCSPISGHKSVSWYQQVLGQGPQFIFQYYEKEERGRGNFPDRFSARQFPNYSSELNVNALLLGDSALYLCASSPTGDYEQYFGPGTRLTVT.

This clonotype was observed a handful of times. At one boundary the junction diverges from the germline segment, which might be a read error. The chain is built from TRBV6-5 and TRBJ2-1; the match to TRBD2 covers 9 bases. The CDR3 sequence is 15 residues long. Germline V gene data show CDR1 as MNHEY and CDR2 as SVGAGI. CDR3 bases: TGTGCCAGCAGTTCCACTAGCGGGTCCTATAATGAGCAGTTCTTC. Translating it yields CASSSTSGSYNEQFF.

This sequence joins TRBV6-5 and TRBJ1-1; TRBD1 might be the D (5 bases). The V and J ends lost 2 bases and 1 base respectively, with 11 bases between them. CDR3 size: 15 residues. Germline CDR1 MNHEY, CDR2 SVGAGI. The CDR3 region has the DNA TGTGCCAGCAGTTACCAGGCAGGGCAGAACACTGAAGCTTTCTTT. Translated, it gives CASSYQAGQNTEAFF.

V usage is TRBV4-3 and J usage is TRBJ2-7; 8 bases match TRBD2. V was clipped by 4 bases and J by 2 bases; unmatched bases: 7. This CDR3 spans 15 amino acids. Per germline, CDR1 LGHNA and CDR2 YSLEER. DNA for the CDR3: TGCGCCAGCAGCCGCTCTAGCGGGCCAGCCTACGAGCAGTACTTC. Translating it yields CASSRSSGPAYEQYF.

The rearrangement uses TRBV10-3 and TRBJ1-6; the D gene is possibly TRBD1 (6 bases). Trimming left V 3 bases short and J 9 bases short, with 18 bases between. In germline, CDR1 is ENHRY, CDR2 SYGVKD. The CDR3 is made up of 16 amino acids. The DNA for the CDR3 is TGTGCCATCAGTGAAATTCAGGGGACCCAGCTTTCACCCCTCCACTTT. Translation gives CAISEIQGTQLSPLHF.

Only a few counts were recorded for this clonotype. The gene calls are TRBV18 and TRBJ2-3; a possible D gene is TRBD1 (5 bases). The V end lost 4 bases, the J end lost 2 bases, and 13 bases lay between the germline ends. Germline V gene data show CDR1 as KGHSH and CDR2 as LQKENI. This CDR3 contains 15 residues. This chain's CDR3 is CASSRDRQNTDTQYF. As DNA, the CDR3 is TGTGCCAGCTCACGAGATAGACAGAACACAGATACGCAGTATTTT.

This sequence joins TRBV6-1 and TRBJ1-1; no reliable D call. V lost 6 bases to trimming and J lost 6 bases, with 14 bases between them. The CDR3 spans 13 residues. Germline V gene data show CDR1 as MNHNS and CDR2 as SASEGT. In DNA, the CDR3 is TGTGCCAGCAGCCGGGCCCCAACATCTGAAGCTTTCTTT. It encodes CASSRAPTSEAFF.

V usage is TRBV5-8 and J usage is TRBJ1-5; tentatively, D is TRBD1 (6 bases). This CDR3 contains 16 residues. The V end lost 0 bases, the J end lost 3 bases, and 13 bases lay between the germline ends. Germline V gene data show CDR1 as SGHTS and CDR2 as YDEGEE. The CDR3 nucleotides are TGTGCCAGCAGCTTGGACTGGGGGGCCCACAATCAGCCCCAGCATTTT. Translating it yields CASSLDWGAHNQPQHF.

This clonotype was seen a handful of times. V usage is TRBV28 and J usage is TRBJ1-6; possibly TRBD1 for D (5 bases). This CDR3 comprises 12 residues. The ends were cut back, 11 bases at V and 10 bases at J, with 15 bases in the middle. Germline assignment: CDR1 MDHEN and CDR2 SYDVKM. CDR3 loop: CAGQGSQSPLHF. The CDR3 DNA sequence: TGTGCCGGCCAGGGATCTCAGTCACCCCTCCACTTT.

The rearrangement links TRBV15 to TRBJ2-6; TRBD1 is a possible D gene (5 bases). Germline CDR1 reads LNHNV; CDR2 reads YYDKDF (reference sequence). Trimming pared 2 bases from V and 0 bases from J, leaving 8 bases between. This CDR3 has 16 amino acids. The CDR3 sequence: CATSRTGTSGANVLTF. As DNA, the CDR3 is TGTGCCACCAGCAGAACAGGTACCTCTGGGGCCAACGTCCTGACTTTC.

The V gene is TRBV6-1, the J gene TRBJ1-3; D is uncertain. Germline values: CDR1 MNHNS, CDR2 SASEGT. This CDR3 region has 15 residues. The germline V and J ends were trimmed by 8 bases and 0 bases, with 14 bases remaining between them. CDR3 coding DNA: TGTGCCAGCGGGATAACACGGACCTCTGGAAACACCATATATTTT. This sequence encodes CASGITRTSGNTIYF.

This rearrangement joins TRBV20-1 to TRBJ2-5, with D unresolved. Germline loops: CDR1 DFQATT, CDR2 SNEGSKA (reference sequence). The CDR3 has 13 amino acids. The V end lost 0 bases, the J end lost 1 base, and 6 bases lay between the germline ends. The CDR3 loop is CSARDSIQETQYF. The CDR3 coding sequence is TGCAGTGCTAGAGATTCCATCCAAGAGACCCAGTACTTC.

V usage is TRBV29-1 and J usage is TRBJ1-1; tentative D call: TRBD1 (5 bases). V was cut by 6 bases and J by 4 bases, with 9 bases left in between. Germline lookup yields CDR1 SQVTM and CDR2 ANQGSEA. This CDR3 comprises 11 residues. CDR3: CSVEGSTEAFF. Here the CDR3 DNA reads TGCAGCGTCGAGGGGAGCACTGAAGCTTTCTTT.

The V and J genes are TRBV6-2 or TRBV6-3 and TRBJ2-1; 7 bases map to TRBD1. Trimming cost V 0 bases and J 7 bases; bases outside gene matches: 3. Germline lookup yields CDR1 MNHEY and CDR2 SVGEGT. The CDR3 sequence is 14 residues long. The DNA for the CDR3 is TGTGCCAGCAGTTACTCTGTACAGGGGAATGAGCAGTTCTTC. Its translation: CASSYSVQGNEQFF.

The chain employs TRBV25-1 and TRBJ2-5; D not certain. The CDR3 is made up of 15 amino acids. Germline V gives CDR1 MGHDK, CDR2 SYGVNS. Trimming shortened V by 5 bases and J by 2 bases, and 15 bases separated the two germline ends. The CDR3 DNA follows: TGTGCCAGCAGTATCTCCCTGGGCCAGCAAGAGACCCAGTACTTC. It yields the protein CASSISLGQQETQYF.

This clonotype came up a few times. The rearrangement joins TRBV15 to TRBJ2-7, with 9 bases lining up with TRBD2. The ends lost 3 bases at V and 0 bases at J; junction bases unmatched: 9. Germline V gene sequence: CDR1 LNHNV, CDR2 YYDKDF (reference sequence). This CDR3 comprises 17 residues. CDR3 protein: CATSRLASGASSYEQYF. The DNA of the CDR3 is TGTGCCACCAGCAGGTTGGCTAGCGGGGCTAGCTCCTACGAGCAGTACTTC.

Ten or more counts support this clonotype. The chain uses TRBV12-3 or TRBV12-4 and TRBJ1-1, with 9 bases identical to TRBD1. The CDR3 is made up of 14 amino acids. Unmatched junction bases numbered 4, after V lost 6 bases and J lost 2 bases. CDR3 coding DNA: TGTGCCAGCAGCCGGGGACAGGGCAACACTGAAGCTTTCTTT. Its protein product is CASSRGQGNTEAFF.

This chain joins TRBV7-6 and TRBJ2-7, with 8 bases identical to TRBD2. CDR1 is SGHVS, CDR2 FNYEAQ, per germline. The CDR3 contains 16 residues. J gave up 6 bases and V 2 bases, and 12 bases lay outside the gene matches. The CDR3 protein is CASSLMVAGRSGEQYF. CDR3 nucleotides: TGTGCCAGCAGCTTAATGGTAGCGGGAAGGTCTGGCGAGCAGTACTTC.

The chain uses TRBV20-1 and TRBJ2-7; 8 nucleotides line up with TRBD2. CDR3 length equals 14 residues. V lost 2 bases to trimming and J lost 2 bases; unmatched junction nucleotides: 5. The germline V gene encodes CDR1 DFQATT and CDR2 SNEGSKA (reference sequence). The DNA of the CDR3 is TGCAGTGCTAGAACTATAGCGGGGACCTACGAGCAGTACTTC. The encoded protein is CSARTIAGTYEQYF.

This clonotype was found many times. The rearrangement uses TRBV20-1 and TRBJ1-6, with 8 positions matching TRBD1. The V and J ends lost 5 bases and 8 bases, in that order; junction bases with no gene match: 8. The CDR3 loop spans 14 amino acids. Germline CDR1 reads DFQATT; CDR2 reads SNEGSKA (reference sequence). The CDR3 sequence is CSAPVQGADSPLHF. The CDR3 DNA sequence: TGCAGTGCTCCGGTTCAGGGGGCTGATTCACCCCTCCACTTT.

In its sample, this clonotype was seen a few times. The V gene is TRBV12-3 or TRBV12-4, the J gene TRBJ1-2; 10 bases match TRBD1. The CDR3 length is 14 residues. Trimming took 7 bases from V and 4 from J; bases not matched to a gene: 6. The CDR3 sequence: CASNDRGHGYGYTF. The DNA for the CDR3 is TGTGCCAGCAACGACAGGGGGCACGGCTATGGCTACACCTTC.

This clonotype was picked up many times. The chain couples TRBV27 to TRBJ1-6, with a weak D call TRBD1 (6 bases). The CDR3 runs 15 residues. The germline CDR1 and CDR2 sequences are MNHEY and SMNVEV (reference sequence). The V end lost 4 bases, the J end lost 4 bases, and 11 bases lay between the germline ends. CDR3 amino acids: CASSSPDRYNSPLHF. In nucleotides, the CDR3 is TGTGCCAGCAGTTCCCCGGACAGATATAATTCACCCCTCCACTTT.

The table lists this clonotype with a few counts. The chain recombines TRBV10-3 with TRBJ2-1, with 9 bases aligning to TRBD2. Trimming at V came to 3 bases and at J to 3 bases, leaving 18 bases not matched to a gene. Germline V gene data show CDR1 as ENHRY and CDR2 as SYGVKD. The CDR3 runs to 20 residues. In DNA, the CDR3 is TGTGCCATCAGTGACCAGGGATCTGGCGGGAGGGCCAAGGGCTACAATGAGCAGTTCTTC. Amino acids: CAISDQGSGGRAKGYNEQFF.

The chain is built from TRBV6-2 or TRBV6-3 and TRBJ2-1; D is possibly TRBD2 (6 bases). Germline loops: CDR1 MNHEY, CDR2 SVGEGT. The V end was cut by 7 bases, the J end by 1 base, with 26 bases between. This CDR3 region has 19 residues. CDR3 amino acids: CASTPQDGLVGLSYNEQFF. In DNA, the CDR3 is TGTGCCAGCACCCCCCAGGATGGCCTCGTAGGACTATCCTACAATGAGCAGTTCTTC.

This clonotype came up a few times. CDR3 sequence: CASSEGLAGNEQFF. CDR3 coding DNA: TGTGCCAGCAGTGAAGGACTAGCGGGAAATGAGCAGTTCTTC. The genes are TRBV12-3 or TRBV12-4 and TRBJ2-1; 12 bases are shared with TRBD2. V was pared by 5 bases and J by 7 bases, with 3 bases of the junction left unmatched. The CDR3 has 14 residues.